The 18 T cell receptor beta chains listed next were all sequenced from one sample in a study of neurological immune-mediated disorders. TCRdb re-called the 5' RACE reads with MiXCR, one entry per CDR3 protein. The data contain just over 95,000 distinct CDR3 sequences, 3.5% of them singletons. The sample taken for sequencing was PBMCs. All receptors derive from a woman aged 18-29 years with multiple sclerosis.

The sample holds many counts of this clonotype. This chain links TRBV20-1 with TRBJ1-2; 7 bases match TRBD1. Trimming removed 4 bases from V and 3 bases from J; junction bases left unmatched: 5. This CDR3 has 13 residues. The germline V gene encodes CDR1 DFQATT and CDR2 SNEGSKA (reference sequence). The CDR3 region has the DNA TGCAGTGCTAAGGGACAGCCCTACTATGGCTACACCTTC. Amino acid sequence: CSAKGQPYYGYTF.

As concerns this clonotype: Possible read error: a much larger clone is one base away. This sequence joins TRBV20-1 and TRBJ2-1; the D is unclear. CDR1 and CDR2 from the germline V gene are DFQATT and SNEGSKA (reference sequence). This CDR3 has 11 amino acids. V shed 6 bases and J shed 5 bases, with 8 bases lying between them. The CDR3 nucleotides are TGCAGTGCGCTAGTGAACAATGAGCAGTTCTTC. It yields the protein CSALVNNEQFF.

This clonotype was seen repeatedly, ten times or more. J is TRBJ2-7 and V is TRBV6-6; D is uncertain. The CDR3 totals 11 residues. The V and J ends lost 9 bases and 3 bases respectively, with 9 bases between them. The germline V gene encodes CDR1 MNHNY and CDR2 SVGAGI (reference sequence). CDR3 in amino acids: CASAKGYEQYF. DNA of the CDR3: TGTGCCAGTGCCAAAGGCTACGAGCAGTACTTC.

This clonotype came up a few times. The J gene is TRBJ1-1, the V gene TRBV13; no clear D. CDR1 and CDR2 from the germline V gene are PRHDT and FYEKMQ (reference sequence). This CDR3 has 13 residues. V gave up 4 bases and J gave up 0 bases, with 6 bases separating them. CDR3 sequence reads: CASSSIMNTEAFF. The CDR3 coding sequence is TGTGCCAGCAGCTCAATCATGAACACTGAAGCTTTCTTT.

There are many counts of this clonotype. The chain joins TRBV6-5 to TRBJ1-2, with D possibly matching TRBD1 (6 bases). The CDR3 totals 14 residues. The V and J ends lost 4 bases and 1 base respectively, with 10 bases between them. Germline V lookup: CDR1 MNHEY, CDR2 SVGAGI. This CDR3 is CASSSDRFNYGYTF. CDR3 nucleotides: TGTGCCAGCAGTTCCGACAGGTTTAACTATGGCTACACCTTC.

On this clonotype: Given a much more abundant clone one base away, this may be a read error. This chain connects TRBV28 to TRBJ1-3; D might be TRBD1 (6 bases). V lost 6 bases to trimming and J lost 4 bases, with 13 bases between them. The CDR3 consists of 14 residues. Germline CDR1 MDHEN, CDR2 SYDVKM. The CDR3 region is CASSQNREGNTIYF. The CDR3 DNA is TGTGCCAGCAGCCAGAACAGGGAAGGAAACACCATATATTTT.

This clonotype came up many times. This chain's CDR3 is CASSLVHQETQYF. In nucleotides, the CDR3 is TGCGCCAGCAGCTTGGTTCATCAAGAGACCCAGTACTTC. The chain combines TRBV5-1 with TRBJ2-5, with D unresolved. V gave up 0 bases and J gave up 2 bases, with 5 bases separating them. Germline values: CDR1 SGHRS, CDR2 YFSETQ. The CDR3 runs to 13 residues.

The gene calls are TRBV20-1 and TRBJ1-1, with TRBD1 identical over 9 bases. Germline V lookup: CDR1 DFQATT, CDR2 SNEGSKA (reference sequence). V shed 2 bases, J shed 5 bases, and the junction held 9 bases outside the gene matches. CDR3 length equals 15 residues. The CDR3 DNA reads as TGCAGTGCTAGACAAACGGGACAGGGCCAAACTGAAGCTTTCTTT. It translates to CSARQTGQGQTEAFF.

This clonotype appeared many times. J is TRBJ2-5 and V is TRBV5-1; D possibly corresponds to TRBD2 (5 bases). The V end lost 0 bases, the J end lost 1 base, and 10 bases lay between the germline ends. Germline V gene lookup returns CDR1 SGHRS and CDR2 YFSETQ. The CDR3 is made up of 15 amino acids. The DNA for the CDR3 is TGCGCCAGCAGCTTGGAAGCGGCAGGCCAAGAGACCCAGTACTTC. Amino acids: CASSLEAAGQETQYF.

This clonotype came up many times. This chain joins TRBV9 and TRBJ2-7; perhaps D is TRBD1 or TRBD2 (5 bases each). There are 15 residues in the CDR3. Trimming pared 0 bases from V and 4 bases from J, leaving 14 bases between. Germline V lookup: CDR1 SGDLS, CDR2 YYNGEE. CDR3 protein: CASSVAGTGNYEQYF. CDR3 sequence (DNA): TGTGCCAGCAGCGTAGCAGGGACGGGAAATTACGAGCAGTACTTC.

This clonotype was seen at least ten times. The V call is TRBV6-2 or TRBV6-3, the J call TRBJ2-5, with 10 bases fitting TRBD2. The CDR3 length is 14 residues. V trimming: 5 bases; J trimming: 5 bases; junction bases outside the gene matches: 5. The germline gives CDR1 MNHEY, CDR2 SVGEGT. The CDR3 here is CASSKREGPETQYF. Written as DNA, the CDR3 is TGTGCCAGCAGTAAGCGGGAGGGCCCTGAGACCCAGTACTTC.

This clonotype was seen many times. The rearrangement links TRBV5-1 to TRBJ1-1; tentatively, D is TRBD1 (5 bases). This CDR3 is 14 amino acids long. The V end lost 4 bases, the J end lost 1 base, and 11 bases lay between the germline ends. Per the germline V gene, CDR1 is SGHRS and CDR2 is YFSETQ. The CDR3 DNA reads TGCGCCAGCAGCCAGACAGAGAGGAACACTGAAGCTTTCTTT. Amino acid sequence: CASSQTERNTEAFF. Variable domain in full (rest from reference TRBV5-1 and TRBJ1-1): KAGVTQTPRYLIKTRGQQVTLSCSPISGHRSVSWYQQTPGQGLQFLFEYFSETQRNKGNFPGRFSGRQFSNSRSEMNVSTLELGDSALYLCASSQTERNTEAFFGQGTRLTVV.

The sample holds a few counts of this clonotype. The rearrangement joins TRBV28 to TRBJ2-7, with TRBD2 matching over 9 bases. Germline V gene sequence: CDR1 MDHEN, CDR2 SYDVKM. CDR3 length: 14 residues. J gave up 3 bases and V 6 bases, and 6 bases lay outside the gene matches. The CDR3 sequence is CASSLAGRGYEQYF. In DNA form, the CDR3 reads TGTGCCAGCAGCCTAGCGGGAAGGGGCTACGAGCAGTACTTC.

This clonotype showed up many times. The chain carries TRBV7-2 and TRBJ1-2, with a possible D match to TRBD1 (5 bases). The CDR3 runs to 12 residues. CDR1 is SGHTA and CDR2 is FQGNSA in the germline V gene. Trimming pared 2 bases from V and 8 bases from J, leaving 9 bases between. Here the CDR3 reads CASSLQGYGYTF. CDR3 sequence (DNA): TGTGCCAGCAGCTTACAGGGATACGGCTACACCTTC. Variable domain in full (rest from reference TRBV7-2 and TRBJ1-2): GAGVSQSPSNKVTEKGKDVELRCDPISGHTALYWYRQSLGQGLEFLIYFQGNSAPDKSGLPSDRFSAERTGGSVSTLTIQRTQQEDSAVYLCASSLQGYGYTFGSGTRLTVV.

There are many counts of this clonotype. CDR3 region: CASRTGLHTDTQYF. CDR3 nucleotide sequence: TGTGCCAGCAGGACGGGACTTCACACAGATACGCAGTATTTT. V gene TRBV6-5 combines with J gene TRBJ2-3; D perhaps matches TRBD2 (6 bases). CDR1 and CDR2 from the germline V gene are MNHEY and SVGAGI. The V end was cut by 6 bases, the J end by 2 bases, with 12 bases between. CDR3 length: 14 amino acids.

This clonotype was recorded at least ten times. V gene TRBV15 combines with J gene TRBJ2-7, with D perhaps TRBD1 or TRBD2 (5 bases each). V was shortened by 0 bases and J by 2 bases, with 11 bases between the two germline ends. CDR3 length equals 15 residues. Germline V gives CDR1 LNHNV, CDR2 YYDKDF (reference sequence). The CDR3 is CATSRDLGPPYEQYF. CDR3 DNA sequence: TGTGCCACCAGCAGAGATTTGGGACCACCCTACGAGCAGTACTTC. Together with reference TRBV15 and TRBJ2-7, the CDR3 gives the full variable domain: DAMVIQNPRYQVTQFGKPVTLSCSQTLNHNVMYWYQQKSSQAPKLLFHYYDKDFNNEADTPDNFQSRRPNTSFCFLDIRSPGLGDTAMYLCATSRDLGPPYEQYFGPGTRLTVT.

This clonotype was picked up many times. V gene TRBV20-1 combines with J gene TRBJ2-3; D possibly matches TRBD1 or TRBD2 (5 bases each). Germline CDR1 DFQATT, CDR2 SNEGSKA (reference sequence). Between the trimmed V and J ends, which lost 5 bases and 1 base, there was a span of 13 bases. The CDR3 is 14 residues long. The DNA of the CDR3 is TGCAGTGCTGAGGGACCAGAACGCACAGATACGCAGTATTTT. Translating it yields CSAEGPERTDTQYF.

This clonotype was found many times. The chain joins TRBV27 to TRBJ2-3; D may be TRBD1 (6 bases). V shed 5 bases and J shed 2 bases, with 14 bases lying between them. The CDR3 is 15 residues long. CDR1 and CDR2 from the germline V gene are MNHEY and SMNVEV (reference sequence). The CDR3 nucleotides read TGTGCCAGCAGTGAGGACAGTAAATACACAGATACGCAGTATTTT. Amino acids: CASSEDSKYTDTQYF.